This T cell receptor beta chain was obtained from a study of regulatory T cells in long-lasting Graves disease. As for the study in general: The criterion for persistent Graves' disease was over 5 years of antithyroid drugs with positive TSH receptor antibodies.

Details on this clonotype: The antigen is undetermined.

According to the study, TCR beta libraries were built with iRepertoire HTBI primers and CDR3-region Arm-PCR. Original analysis: Identified across the samples were 62 TRBV segments and around 14 TRBJ segments. TCRdb itself ran the multiplex PCR reads through MiXCR, one entry per CDR3 protein. The authors' filters were not applied to this entry. The sample lists 500,000 to 800,000 distinct CDR3 sequences, 30% occurring once. Indicated time point: persistent/refractory GD, antithyroid drugs over 5 years with positive TRAb. PBMC RNA served as the TCR library source. The CDR3 covers 11 residues. V was shortened by 6 bases and J by 8 bases, with 10 bases between the two germline ends. Study outcomes and limitations: There were preferences for TRBV28, TRBJ1-2 and TRBJ2-5 in persistent disease. Small sample size may have lowered accuracy.

The sample here was peripheral blood mononuclear cells (PBMCs), taken when the disease was refractory, from a patient treated with antithyroid drugs. The gene calls are TRBV12-3 or TRBV12-4 and TRBJ1-2; D perhaps matches TRBD1 (5 bases). The clonotype comes from a female donor with Graves disease. Here the CDR3 reads CASRGVGGYTF. CDR3 nucleotides: TGTGCCAGCAGGGGGGTTGGGGGCTACACCTTC.